The clone carrying this T cell receptor beta chain was seen many times. What it recognizes is unknown. Amplification yielded TCR beta CDR3 regions, with RNA transcripts as the source. In the first-round RT-PCR of the TCR CDR3, the HTBI primer set was used. TCRdb re-called the multiplex PCR reads with MiXCR, one entry per CDR3 protein. The sample consists of 640,000 or so distinct CDR3 sequences, approximately 15% of them appearing once. The sample belongs to a study of T cells in Graves' hyperthyroidism and ophthalmopathy. The study excluded patients with uncontrolled infection, other autoimmune disease, pregnancy or lactation. Overall study findings and caveats: Blood also carried most thyroid clonotypes expanded above 0.001. Ophthalmopathy stood apart from stable hyperthyroidism in a 13 V-J model.

The CDR3 totals 16 residues. Germline V lookup: CDR1 MNHNY, CDR2 SVGAGI (reference sequence). V was shortened by 1 base and J by 5 bases, with 15 bases between the two germline ends. The chain employs TRBV6-6 and TRBJ2-1; tentative D call: TRBD2 (6 bases). The sequence was obtained from a woman between 18 and 29 years old with Graves' ophthalmopathy. The sample consisted of blood. Written as DNA, the CDR3 is TGTGCCAGCAGTTACTTTCGGAGGGCCTTCCACAATGAGCAGTTCTTC. It encodes CASSYFRRAFHNEQFF.